This T cell receptor (beta chain) was identified during a study of spatial heterogeneity in lung cancer (dated by TCRdb to the late 2010s). As for the study more broadly: More beta-chain than alpha-chain transcripts were consistently detected, likely reflecting higher beta-chain transcript abundance. Both alpha and beta chains were TCR-sequenced in samples taken at surgery, namely 220 tumor regions, 62 to 65 matched nontumor lung samples and 56 PBMC samples. In the raw uncorrected reads, each unique combination of TCR and UMI appeared more than ten times on average. The study quantitatively compared TCR alpha and beta repertoires across multiple tumor regions, matched nontumor lung and blood in non-small cell lung cancer. TCR repertoire features were related to nonsynonymous mutation counts determined by whole-exome sequencing of tumor tissue. What the work shows at the level of the full study, not this receptor alone: Additional single-cell paired TCR alpha and beta sequencing was considered necessary to confirm, at a functional level, the hypothesis that regional TCRs recognize regional mutations. Ubiquitous expanded tumor TCRs showed up in blood more often at tumor resection than at routine follow-up.

The CDR3 holds 12 amino acids from the cysteine to the phenylalanine. The entry retains the CDR3 DNA only, 36 bases that are in frame from base 1. V was cut back by 5 bases and J by 7 bases, leaving a gap of 9 bases between them. The germline V gene yields MNHEY for CDR1 and SVGAGI for CDR2. This clonotype was observed a few times. This receptor's antigen is unknown. No quality values exist for individual bases; no much larger clone is one base distant. This beta chain was picked up by a library intended for alpha chains and is off target, so its count carries little meaning. This specimen's time point label, interpreted: sample taken at primary tumor resection. Without any cell sorting, TCR sequencing was performed on whole RNA extracted either from tumor and nontumor lung tissue or from cryopreserved PBMC samples. Samples were obtained from about 75 patients with early-stage, untreated non-small cell lung cancer from the lung TRACERx cohort. Only patients for whom sufficient RNA was available from at least two tumor regions were selected for TCR sequencing.

The method behind the library was 5' RACE. This sample was sequenced with a NextSeq 500. To allow correction of PCR and sequencing errors, the TCR library protocol tagged every TCR cDNA molecule with a unique molecular identifier. Turning to the authors' computational methods: Decombinator tools were used for TCR identification, UMI-based error correction and CDR3 extraction. TCRs above a frequency of 2 per 1,000, corresponding to the top 1% of the tumor frequency distribution, were defined as expanded. Renyi diversity was computed with the R vegan package after each repertoire had been subsampled 100 times to 5,000 TCRs. CDR3 similarity networks were built from amino acid triplet string-kernel similarity, with CDR3s being connected when pairwise similarity was above 0.82. The raw public data were reprocessed by TCRdb itself: fastp quality trimming at Q25, MiXCR clonotype calling, in-frame beta chains only. Every distinct CDR3 protein forms one entry, paired with its most common genes and DNA. The V and J calls follow TCRdb's processing rather than the paper's. The sample table records several hundred distinct CDR3 sequences; about 21% of these occur just once. The ten most abundant clones make up roughly 36% of the sample.

Sequencing was performed on PBMCs, taken at surgery. This sequence was found in a female donor with early-stage non-small cell lung cancer. This receptor chain uses TRBV6-5 and TRBJ2-1; the D gene is perhaps TRBD2, from 5 matching bases. Read as DNA, the sequence is TGTGCCAGCAGTCCACTAGGAAATGAGCAGTTCTTC. Its coded protein is CASSPLGNEQFF.